These T cell receptor beta chains were read from a single sample in a study of T cell responses to AZD1222 COVID-19 vaccine. Sequencing used immunoSEQ multiplex PCR; TCRdb keeps in-frame clones, though not all of them. This sample has 150,000 to 190,000 clones, with roughly nine tenths found just once. The sequences come from peripheral blood, collected after recovery from COVID-19. The receptor source for this set is an adult who had recovered from COVID-19. The CDR3 runs from the conserved cysteine through the conserved F or W. D genes are given only for firm matches. Clone size is given for some rows only: seen once, a few or many times, or a class if the clone is expanded.

CDR3: CASSVASSGTQETQYF
DNA: TGTGCCAGCAGCGTAGCGTCTAGCGGGACCCAAGAGACCCAGTACTTC
V: TRBV9
size: NA
J: TRBJ2-5
D: TRBD2

CDR3: CASSLGGLNQPQHF
DNA: TGTGCCAGCAGCTTAGGAGGGCTTAATCAGCCCCAGCATTTT
V: TRBV7-9
size: NA
J: TRBJ1-5
D: NA

CDR3: CASSRGELFF
DNA: TGTGCCAGCAGTCGCGGGGAGCTGTTTTTT
V: TRBV6-5
size: once
J: TRBJ2-2
D: NA

CDR3: CASSVAGRDSGNEKLFF
DNA: TGTGCCAGCAGCGTAGCTGGTCGGGACAGCGGGAATGAAAAACTGTTTTTT
V: TRBV9
size: NA
J: TRBJ1-4
D: TRBD1

CDR3: CASSGTSANYGYTF
DNA: TGTGCCAGCAGCGGGACATCCGCCAACTATGGCTACACCTTC
V: TRBV2
size: NA
J: TRBJ1-2
D: NA

CDR3: CASSPSGAFTGELFF
DNA: TGTGCCAGCAGCCCCTCGGGGGCATTCACCGGGGAGCTGTTTTTT
V: TRBV3-1/TRBV3-2
size: NA
J: TRBJ2-2
D: NA

CDR3: CASSRGGGDTQYF
DNA: TGTGCCAGCAGCCGGGGGGGAGGAGATACGCAGTATTTT
V: TRBV7-3
size: NA
J: TRBJ2-3
D: TRBD2

CDR3: CASRLAGGEDTQYF
DNA: TGTGCCAGCAGACTAGCGGGAGGAGAGGATACGCAGTATTTT
V: TRBV27
size: NA
J: TRBJ2-3
D: TRBD2

CDR3: CASSATGNGETQYF
DNA: TGTGCCAGCAGCGCGACAGGGAATGGAGAGACCCAGTACTTC
V: TRBV7-2
size: NA
J: TRBJ2-5
D: TRBD1

CDR3: CASSRLAGGESEQFF
DNA: TGTGCCAGCAGTCGACTAGCGGGAGGTGAAAGTGAGCAGTTCTTC
V: TRBV7-3
size: NA
J: TRBJ2-1
D: TRBD2

CDR3: CASSLIRGSNEKLFF
DNA: TGTGCCAGCAGTTTGATTCGGGGGAGTAATGAAAAACTGTTTTTT
V: TRBV27
size: NA
J: TRBJ1-4
D: NA

CDR3: CASSLYLGTPSSPNYGYTF
DNA: TGTGCCAGCAGCCTGTATTTAGGGACACCGAGTTCCCCTAACTATGGCTACACCTTC
V: TRBV7-2
size: NA
J: TRBJ1-2
D: NA